The clone carrying this T cell receptor (beta chain) was counted once. The antigen is unknown. V lost 5 bases and J 2 bases, leaving 8 bases between the germline ends. Germline loops: CDR1 SGHTA, CDR2 FQGTGA. The CDR3 is made up of 13 amino acids. The data were taken from a study of cytomegalovirus exposure and HLA in healthy donors. Study results and caveats: Cytomegalovirus-associated TCR beta chains were listed, numbering more than 150. Indistinguishability led to the exclusion of some V segments, TRBV6-2 and TRBV6-3 included. Productive rates of about 87% or about 30% were seen for most TCR beta V segments in an earlier analysis. Researchers reportedly found TCR beta sequences accurately predicted most subjects' HLA-A and HLA-B alleles.

13 Jbeta primers and 60 Vbeta primers were used for the PCR. Assay: immunoSEQ multiplex PCR; the TCRdb copy retains only in-frame clones and omits some. The sample contains roughly 250,000 clones, 84% of which appear only once. Sequencing was done on a sample of PBMCs. This TCR derives from a woman in her thirties or forties in good health and CMV-seropositive. V is TRBV7-3 and J is TRBJ2-3; TRBD1 is a possible D gene (6 bases). The DNA of the CDR3 is TGTGCCAGCAGCGCAGGGGCCACAGATACGCAGTATTTT. This codes for CASSAGATDTQYF. The full variable domain, rest sourced from reference TRBV7-3 and TRBJ2-3, is GAGVSQTPSNKVTEKGKYVELRCDPISGHTALYWYRQSLGQGPEFLIYFQGTGAADDSGLPNDRFFAVRPEGSVSTLKIQRTERGDSAVYLCASSAGATDTQYFGPGTRLTVL.